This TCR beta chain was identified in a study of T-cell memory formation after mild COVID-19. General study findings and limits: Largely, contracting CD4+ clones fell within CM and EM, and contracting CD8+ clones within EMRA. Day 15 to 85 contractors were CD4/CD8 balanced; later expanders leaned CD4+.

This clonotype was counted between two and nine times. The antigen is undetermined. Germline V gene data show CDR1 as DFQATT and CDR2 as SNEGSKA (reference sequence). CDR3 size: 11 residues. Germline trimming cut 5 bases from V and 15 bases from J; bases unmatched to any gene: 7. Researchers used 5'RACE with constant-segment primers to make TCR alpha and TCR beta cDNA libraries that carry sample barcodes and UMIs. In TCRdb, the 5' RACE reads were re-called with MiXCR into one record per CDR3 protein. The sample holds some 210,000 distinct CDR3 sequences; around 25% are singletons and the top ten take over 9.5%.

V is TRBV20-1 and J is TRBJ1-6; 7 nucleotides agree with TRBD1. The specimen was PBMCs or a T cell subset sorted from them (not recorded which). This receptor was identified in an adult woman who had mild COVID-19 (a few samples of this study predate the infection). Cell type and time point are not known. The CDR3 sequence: CSASGGPILHF. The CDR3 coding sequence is TGCAGTGCTTCAGGGGGGCCAATCCTCCACTTT.